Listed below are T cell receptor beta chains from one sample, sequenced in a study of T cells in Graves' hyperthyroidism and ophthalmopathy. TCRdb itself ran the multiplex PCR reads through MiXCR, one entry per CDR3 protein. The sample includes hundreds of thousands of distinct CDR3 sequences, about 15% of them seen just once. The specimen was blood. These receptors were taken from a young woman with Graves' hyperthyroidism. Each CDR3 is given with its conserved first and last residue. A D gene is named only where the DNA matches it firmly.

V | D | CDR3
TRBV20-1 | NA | CSARSVWVTEAFF
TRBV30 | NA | CAWSQPGIEAFF
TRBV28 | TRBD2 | CASSLWGLAGANEQFF
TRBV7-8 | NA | CASSPWGFTEAFF
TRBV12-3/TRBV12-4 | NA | CASSLPNGLYTEAFF
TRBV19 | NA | CASIDRGGGEKLFF
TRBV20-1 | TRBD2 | CSARVLAGGEQYF
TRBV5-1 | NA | CASSPDSTRAQYF
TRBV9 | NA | CASSHGINTGELFF
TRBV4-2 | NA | CASSQDKAGSYNEQFF
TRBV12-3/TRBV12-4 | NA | CASRGGATNEKLFF
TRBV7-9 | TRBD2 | CASSLARGSPNEQFF
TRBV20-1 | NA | CSAGGGLSNQPQHF
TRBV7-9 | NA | CASSLDGRHQYF
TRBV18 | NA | CASSPSDTQYF
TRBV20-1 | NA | CSLQGLRGYTF
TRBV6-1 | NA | CASSVDSETGANVLTF
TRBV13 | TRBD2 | CASSVRAGPSYEQYF
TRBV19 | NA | CASSPVAPGVLGETQYF
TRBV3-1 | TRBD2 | CASSPGLENYEQYF
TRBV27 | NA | CASTRMIGGDEQYF
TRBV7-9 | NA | CASSPVGGGTEAFF
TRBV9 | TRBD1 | CASSVGGQGGTYNSPLHF
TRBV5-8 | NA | CASSLSATSYEQYF
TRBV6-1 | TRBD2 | CASSPTTSGGGQRQYF
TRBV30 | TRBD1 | CATSGQSTDTQYF
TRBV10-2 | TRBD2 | CASSAGRERTGELFF
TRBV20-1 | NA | CSAGIREEIYNEQFF
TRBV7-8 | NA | CASSLGGANSYNEQFF
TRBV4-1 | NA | CASSPTHTDEQFF
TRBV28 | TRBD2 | CASSVTGLAGTKTQYF
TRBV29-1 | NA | CSVDEGYYGYTF
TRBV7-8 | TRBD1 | CASSPRGLLGTDTQYF
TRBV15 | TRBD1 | CATSRVGTGNQPQHF
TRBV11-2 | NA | CASSGTRAWTQYF
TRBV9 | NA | CASSAIPDEAFF
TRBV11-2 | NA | CASSFQGGDGSYNEQFF
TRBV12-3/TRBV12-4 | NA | CASSFTGRLNQPQHF
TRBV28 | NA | CASSFGGLLYEQYF
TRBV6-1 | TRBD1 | CASRDGQGTNQPQHF
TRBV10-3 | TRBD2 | CAIGRAGGTDNEQFF
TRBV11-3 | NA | CASSRRLGLLTGELFF
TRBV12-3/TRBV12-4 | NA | CASTPSGAAEAFF
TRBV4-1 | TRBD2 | CASSQPPSGSSYNEQFF
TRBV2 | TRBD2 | CASSDTAGDYEQYF
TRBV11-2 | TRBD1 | CASSLGQGNHPSPYEQYF
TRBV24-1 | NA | CATSDPRVSTNEKLFF
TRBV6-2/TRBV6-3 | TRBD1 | CASSYSGTGKSGYTF
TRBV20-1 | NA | CSASRRADIWGEGTDTQYF
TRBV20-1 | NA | CSARGGAHIQYF
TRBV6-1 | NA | CASSEAGAPGSYNEQFF
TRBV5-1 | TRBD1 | CASSTGQGADTQYF
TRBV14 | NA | CASSQDDRAYEQYF